This entry features one T cell receptor beta chain sequence. The antigen is unknown. Time point specified: week 3, after first cycle of checkpoint inhibitor. The sample belongs to a study of blood T cell dynamics during melanoma immunotherapy. Overall study: Patients with metastatic melanoma got pembrolizumab or nivolumab-ipilimumab as first-line care. Notes on the study in general: Unlike progressors, later disease-control patients had W3 repertoires gaining clonality or diversity.

The CDR3 is made up of 15 amino acids. J gave up 2 bases and V 4 bases, and 7 bases lay outside the gene matches. From germline, CDR1 is SGHRS and CDR2 YFSETQ. Data came from immunoSEQ multiplex PCR; TCRdb stores just in-frame clones and leaves some out. The sample has some 12,000 clones, over 75% seen once. The rearrangement joins TRBV5-1 to TRBJ2-7; 9 bases map to TRBD2. The sequence came from a human donor with melanoma. Sequences were derived from blood, sampled from a patient treated with checkpoint blockade. The CDR3 protein is CASSPPLAGPYEQYF. As DNA, the CDR3 is TGCGCCAGCAGCCCACCGCTAGCGGGGCCCTACGAGCAGTACTTC.